The 10 T cell receptor beta chains below all came from one sample that was sequenced in a study of T-cell memory formation after mild COVID-19 (dated by TCRdb to about 2021). Libraries were constructed by 5' RACE. The sequencer listed for this sample is Illumina NovaSeq 6000. Clones were called with MiXCR by TCRdb after fastp trimmed the public reads at Q25, and only in-frame beta chains were retained. Each entry merges the rows of one CDR3 protein and shows their most common DNA and genes. The sample records roughly 450,000 distinct CDR3 sequences, approximately 18% of which are singletons. Of the sample, more than 9% falls within the top ten clones. The sample was PBMCs or a T cell subset sorted from them (not recorded which). These receptors all come from an adult woman who had mild COVID-19 (a few samples of this study predate the infection). The sample titles of this study are shuffled in the database, so cell type and time point are left out; the donor was told from shared clones.

This clonotype was counted only a few times. The chain has TRBV24-1 and TRBJ2-1, with a tentative D call TRBD2 (5 bases). This CDR3 has 17 amino acids. Trimming removed 5 bases at V and 7 bases at J, with 23 bases between. Germline-derived CDR1 and CDR2 are KGHDR and SFDVKD. As DNA, the CDR3 is TGTGCCACCAGTGTCCCTGGGCAGGCAGGTCGGGGTAATGAGCAGTTCTTC. Protein product: CATSVPGQAGRGNEQFF.

This clonotype was seen a few times. The gene calls are TRBV4-2 and TRBJ2-7; D gene unclear. The length of the CDR3 is 15 residues. Trimming took 0 bases from V and 3 from J, leaving 12 bases between them. In germline, CDR1 is LGHNA, CDR2 YNFKEQ. CDR3 loop: CASSQDFGDSYEQYF. DNA of the CDR3: TGTGCCAGCAGCCAAGATTTTGGGGATAGCTACGAGCAGTACTTC.

This clonotype has just a few counts. The J gene is TRBJ2-6, the V gene TRBV12-3 or TRBV12-4; perhaps D is TRBD1 or TRBD2 (5 bases each). This CDR3 is 19 amino acids long. V was shortened by 4 bases and J by 0 bases, with 19 bases between the two germline ends. The CDR3 protein is CASSYGVGTFFSGANVLTF. CDR3 bases: TGTGCCAGCAGTTACGGGGTCGGGACCTTCTTCTCTGGGGCCAACGTCCTGACTTTC.

This clonotype was seen a handful of times. The chain combines TRBV7-9 with TRBJ1-5; TRBD1 is a possible D gene (5 bases). There are 14 residues in the CDR3. The germline V gene has CDR1 SEHNR and CDR2 FQNEAQ (reference sequence). Trimming pared 4 bases from V and 5 bases from J, leaving 12 bases between. The CDR3 region is CASSSPGRHQPQHF. The CDR3 DNA is TGTGCCAGCAGCTCACCGGGACGGCATCAGCCCCAGCATTTT.

The sample holds a few counts of this clonotype. One junction end disagrees with the germline gene, perhaps due to a read error. The rearrangement joins TRBV20-1 to TRBJ2-1; D not certain. Germline CDR1 reads DFQATT; CDR2 reads SNEGSKA (reference sequence). The CDR3 has 15 amino acids. CDR3 bases: TGCAGTGCTAGAGTGAAGGACCACCCGTACACTGAGCAGTTCTTC. Encoded protein: CSARVKDHPYTEQFF.

This clonotype has only a few counts. The chain carries TRBV19 and TRBJ2-5; TRBD2 is a possible D gene (6 bases). Germline V gene sequence: CDR1 LNHDA, CDR2 SQIVND (reference sequence). The CDR3 sequence is 14 residues long. Trimming removed 3 bases at V and 0 bases at J, with 8 bases between. CDR3 amino acids: CASSMGTYQETQYF. CDR3 DNA: TGTGCCAGTAGTATGGGGACTTACCAAGAGACCCAGTACTTC.

This clonotype was detected only a few times. V is TRBV2 and J is TRBJ2-2; D remains unclear. Germline CDR1 and CDR2: SNHLY and FYNNEI. The CDR3 is 17 residues long. V was cut by 0 bases and J by 5 bases, with 16 bases left in between. The CDR3 nucleotides read TGTGCCAGCAGTGAAGCATCCTTGGCGGCGAGGACCGGGGAGCTGTTTTTT. It is translated as CASSEASLAARTGELFF. The entire variable domain, with the rest obtained from reference TRBV2 and TRBJ2-2, is as follows: EPEVTQTPSHQVTQMGQEVILRCVPISNHLYFYWYRQILGQKVEFLVSFYNNEISEKSEIFDDQFSVERPDGSNFTLKIRSTKLEDSAMYFCASSEASLAARTGELFFGEGSRLTVL.

This clonotype was found a few times. The V gene is TRBV7-2, the J gene TRBJ1-1, with 11 bases that match TRBD1. Germline assignment: CDR1 SGHTA and CDR2 FQGNSA. The CDR3 has 16 amino acids. The J segment lost 4 bases and the V segment lost 3 bases, leaving 7 bases of the junction unmatched. The CDR3 reads CASSFRDRGGRTEAFF. As DNA, the CDR3 is TGTGCCAGCAGCTTCCGGGACAGGGGGGGCCGCACTGAAGCTTTCTTT.

In nucleotides, the CDR3 is TGTGCCAGTAAGGTACAGGCCACAGATACGCAGTATTTT. Its protein is CASKVQATDTQYF. The chain employs TRBV19 and TRBJ2-3, with D maybe TRBD1 (5 bases). CDR3 size: 13 residues. V dropped 7 bases and J dropped 2 bases, with 10 bases sitting between them. Per the germline V gene, CDR1 is LNHDA and CDR2 is SQIVND (reference sequence).

The CDR3 sequence: CASSTGTVNQPQHF. CDR3 nucleotide sequence: TGTGCCAGCAGCACTGGGACCGTCAATCAGCCCCAGCATTTT. The chain joins TRBV7-2 to TRBJ1-5; possibly TRBD1 for D (5 bases). V shed 5 bases and J shed 3 bases, with 11 bases lying between them. The CDR3 extends over 14 amino acids. Germline V gives CDR1 SGHTA, CDR2 FQGNSA.